Listed here are 5 T cell receptor beta chains from one sample, sequenced in a study of blood T cell repertoires in COVID-19. The assay was immunoSEQ multiplex PCR, and TCRdb's table has in-frame clones only and misses some. The sample yields roughly 100,000 clones, roughly 84% seen once. Sequenced input: peripheral blood. The receptors were sampled from a human donor in a cohort sampled during active or convalescent COVID-19.

The chain is built from TRBV12-3 or TRBV12-4 and TRBJ1-1, with TRBD1 identical over 10 bases. V shed 7 bases, J shed 6 bases, and the junction held 5 bases outside the gene matches. This CDR3 spans 13 amino acids. CDR3 DNA: TGTGCCAGCAACCAGGACAGGGGGGCTGAAGCTTTCTTT. Its protein product is CASNQDRGAEAFF.

The chain joins TRBV5-1 to TRBJ2-7; D is unresolved. The CDR3 contains 12 residues. Germline V gene lookup returns CDR1 SGHRS and CDR2 YFSETQ. Trimming took 0 bases from V and 6 from J, leaving 7 bases between them. The CDR3 region is CASSLARSEQYF. The CDR3 DNA reads TGCGCCAGCAGCTTGGCTAGGTCCGAGCAGTACTTC.

The rearrangement links TRBV4-2 to TRBJ2-3; 8 positions agree with TRBD2. Germline V gives CDR1 LGHNA, CDR2 YNFKEQ. Trimming at V came to 5 bases and at J to 2 bases, leaving 12 bases not matched to a gene. The CDR3 extends over 17 amino acids. The CDR3 spells CASSSYRIAGYTDTQYF. DNA for the CDR3: TGTGCCAGCAGCTCCTACCGTATAGCGGGGTACACAGATACGCAGTATTTT.

This sequence joins TRBV3-1 (or the pseudogene TRBV3-2) and TRBJ1-6; 9 nucleotides match TRBD1. Germline V gene data show CDR1 as LGHDT and CDR2 as YNNKEL (reference sequence). This CDR3 region has 15 residues. With 5 bases clipped from V and 10 bases from J, the junction kept 9 bases outside the gene matches. The CDR3 bases are TGTGCCAGCAGCGACTACGGGACAGGGATCTCACCCCTCCACTTT. As protein: CASSDYGTGISPLHF.

J is TRBJ2-5 and V is TRBV7-3; D uncertain. The CDR3 is 13 residues long. Germline CDR1 and CDR2: SGHTA and FQGTGA. V lost 2 bases to trimming and J lost 4 bases, with 8 bases between them. The CDR3 protein is CASSLERGETQYF. The CDR3 nucleotides read TGTGCCAGCAGCTTAGAGCGCGGAGAGACCCAGTACTTC.